This T cell receptor beta chain is drawn from a study of T cell responses to AZD1222 COVID-19 vaccine (TCRdb year 2021). The study in broad terms: A total of 240 or so trial participants underwent TCR sequencing, of whom about 210 had received two doses of AZD1222 and some 25 had received two doses of the MenACWY control vaccine. Trial participants were enrolled into age subgroups of 18-55, 56-69 and 70-plus years, which contained about 150, 28 and 57 TCR-sequenced participants, respectively. Beyond this particular receptor, the publication reports: Nearly half of unique spike-specific TCRs reportedly recognized epitopes outside regions mutated in the B.1.351 and B.1.1.7 variants. In the small 56-69-year group, the increase in depth fell short of significance, most likely because of low power. CD4 TCRs associated with the vaccine covered the entire spike protein, and the dominant responses were in regions 160-218 and 743-854. A significant rise in spike-specific TCR breadth and depth was observed after two AZD1222 doses relative to day 0 and relative to MenACWY recipients. Only a handful of AZD1222 recipients were SARS-CoV-2 seropositive at baseline, limiting conclusions about previously exposed vaccinees. Participants were mostly white British and included more females than males, and it was suggested by the authors that clonal diversity may have been underestimated. Because no day 14 peak-response samples were available, the repertoires could be characterized only after the peak T cell response.

The CDR3 regions of human TCRbeta chains were analyzed by immunosequencing. In the source study's methods: TCRs in the repertoires were matched against a reference library of SARS-CoV-2-specific TCRs that had been generated with the MIRA antigen-specificity platform. Breadth meant the fraction of unique TCRs that were SARS-CoV-2-associated, whereas depth meant the fraction of total T cells that were SARS-CoV-2-associated. Using the MIRA data, each spike-specific TCR was mapped to the spike region that the TCR reacts to and placed in a CD4 or CD8 class. Log10-transformed breadth and depth values were compared by one-way ANOVA with Sidak's multiple comparisons tests. The table comes from immuneACCESS by way of TCRdb, which keeps in-frame sequences with V and J called. Part of the clones is missing from these tables; in studies checked, under half for an unresolved V gene and the rest for unknown reasons. V and J calls and clone size are those listed in that table; D and trimming were worked out from the DNA. The sample has around 170,000 clones on record, over 90% of them singletons. In total, the top ten clones hold around 1.9% of the sample.

Remarks on this clone: Its recognized antigen is unknown. No qualities accompany the bases; no much larger clone lies one base away.

From a lookup of the germline V gene, CDR1 and CDR2 are SGHAT and FQNNGV. Trimming costs V 2 bases and J 1 base, and their ends lie 12 bases apart. The CDR3, from cysteine to phenylalanine, totals 15 residues. This entry keeps only the CDR3 DNA: 45 bases, framed from base 1. The time point tag for this specimen amounts to: about 28 days (+/-7) after the second vaccine dose. AZD1222 recipients given second doses at about 4 weeks or at about 12 weeks were pooled, since spike-specific TCR depth and breadth were not found to differ between the two schedules. Samples from vaccinated people were obtained from the UK trials COV001 and COV002, which included a single-blind randomized controlled phase 2/3 trial of AZD1222 (ChAdOx1 nCoV-19) in healthy adults. Trial participant PBMC samples were collected at day 0 and day 28 after the second dose for TCRbeta chain sequencing.

The input for sequencing was peripheral blood, taken 28 days after the second AZD1222 dose. This receptor was identified in an adult who received the AZD1222 COVID-19 vaccine. This receptor chain uses TRBV11-2 and TRBJ2-7; the D segment cannot be called with confidence. The bases read TGTGCCAGCAGCTTACGGGTGCCGACGTCCTACGAGCAGTACTTC. This codes for CASSLRVPTSYEQYF.